This entry lists 9 T cell receptor beta chains sequenced from one sample in a study of shared T cell receptors in the human thymus. The protocol was immunoSEQ multiplex PCR, while the TCRdb copy is restricted to in-frame clones and leaves out a portion. The sample includes roughly 500,000 clones, about 84% of them seen just once. The data were also submitted as part of a second study, on human thymus T cells.

The source material was thymocytes. The receptors stem from a boy in the first two years of life with a congenital heart defect.

The chain carries TRBV6-5 and TRBJ1-4, with TRBD1 matching over 7 bases. V was pared by 8 bases and J by 7 bases, with 7 bases of the junction left unmatched. CDR1 and CDR2 from the germline V gene are MNHEY and SVGAGI. This CDR3 is 13 amino acids long. The CDR3 DNA is TGTGCCAGCGGAGACAGGGACGGTGAAAAACTGTTTTTT. Protein sequence: CASGDRDGEKLFF.

The V call is TRBV11-2, the J call TRBJ2-3, with TRBD2 matching 9 bases. The CDR3 is 17 amino acids. V lost 0 bases and J lost 4; bases outside the gene matches: 8. Germline CDR1 and CDR2: SGHAT and FQNNGV. DNA of the CDR3: TGTGCCAGCAGCTTAGATCTAGCGCGGGAGGGATCAGATACGCAGTATTTT. Its translation: CASSLDLAREGSDTQYF.

This clone was found once. This chain uses TRBV6-1 with TRBJ2-7, with 7 nucleotides matching TRBD1. The J segment lost 7 bases and the V segment lost 4 bases, leaving 10 bases of the junction unmatched. CDR1 and CDR2 from the germline V gene are MNHNS and SASEGT. This CDR3 has 14 amino acids. The CDR3 DNA sequence: TGTGCCAGCAGTGGCCAGGGGGAAGGTCGGGAGCAGTACTTC. Its protein is CASSGQGEGREQYF.

V gene TRBV4-2 combines with J gene TRBJ2-7, with a weak D call TRBD2 (5 bases). Germline lookup yields CDR1 LGHNA and CDR2 YNFKEQ. V lost 0 bases to trimming and J lost 4 bases, with 7 bases between them. The CDR3 contains 13 residues. The CDR3: CASSQESGYEQYF. The DNA of the CDR3 is TGTGCCAGCAGCCAAGAGTCGGGATACGAGCAGTACTTC.

This clone was observed a handful of times. The chain is built from TRBV5-4 and TRBJ1-2; D perhaps matches TRBD1 (6 bases). This CDR3 is 13 amino acids long. V gave up 6 bases and J gave up 8 bases, with 17 bases separating them. Germline CDR1 is SGHNT and CDR2 is YYREEE (reference sequence). The CDR3 is CASTREGDGGYTF. As DNA, the CDR3 is TGTGCCAGCACTCGGGAGGGGGATGGAGGCTACACCTTC.

V gene TRBV27 combines with J gene TRBJ2-2; maybe TRBD2 (6 bases). Trimming removed 6 bases from V and 4 bases from J, with 18 bases in between. This CDR3 is built from 16 residues. Per the germline V gene, CDR1 is MNHEY and CDR2 is SMNVEV (reference sequence). CDR3 nucleotides: TGTGCCAGCAGCCCCCGTACTAGCAGGTTCACCGGGGAGCTGTTTTTT. Protein sequence: CASSPRTSRFTGELFF.

This clone was seen only a few times. V and J are TRBV28 and TRBJ2-7; D remains ambiguous. V lost 5 bases to trimming and J lost 0 bases, with 17 bases between them. This CDR3 is built from 16 residues. From germline, CDR1 is MDHEN and CDR2 SYDVKM. The chain's CDR3 is CASSPRWVLSSYEQYF. The CDR3 coding sequence is TGTGCCAGCAGTCCGCGGTGGGTGCTGAGCTCCTACGAGCAGTACTTC.

The V and J genes are TRBV4-2 and TRBJ1-1, with TRBD1 identical over 8 bases. The CDR3 covers 15 residues. The germline V gene has CDR1 LGHNA and CDR2 YNFKEQ. V shed 2 bases, J shed 5 bases, and the junction held 7 bases outside the gene matches. The CDR3 loop reads CASSQQGAVGTEAFF. The CDR3 DNA follows: TGTGCCAGCAGCCAACAGGGGGCGGTAGGAACTGAAGCTTTCTTT.

The rearrangement links TRBV7-2 to TRBJ2-1, with TRBD2 identical over 8 bases. The junction had 11 bases not matched to a gene; V was cut back by 1 base and J by 9 bases. This CDR3 has 16 amino acids. CDR1 and CDR2 from the germline V gene are SGHTA and FQGNSA. CDR3 nucleotides: TGTGCCAGCAGCTTAGAGCGGGAGCAGGGAATGGGTGAGCAGTTCTTC. Translating gives CASSLEREQGMGEQFF.